One and the same sample provided the 21 T cell receptor beta chains below, sequenced in a study of T cells after posttransplantation cyclophosphamide. Sequencing was performed with immunoSEQ multiplex PCR; in TCRdb, only in-frame clones are kept and a portion is missing. The sample has approximately 22,000 clones, 73% seen once. The sample comprised memory CD4+ T cells sorted from PBMCs. Every receptor here comes from a woman in her fifties or sixties in good health, CMV-negative, and a related stem cell transplant donor.

This clone was counted between two and nine times. The chain employs TRBV27 and TRBJ1-1; 7 nucleotides match TRBD1. Trimming took 4 bases from V and 6 from J; bases not matched to a gene: 14. The length of the CDR3 is 16 residues. Germline V gene lookup returns CDR1 MNHEY and CDR2 SMNVEV (reference sequence). The CDR3 DNA follows: TGTGCCAGCAGTTCCGATTACAGGGGAAGAAAAGCTGAAGCTTTCTTT. This encodes CASSSDYRGRKAEAFF.

The V and J genes are TRBV6-6 and TRBJ1-5; unclear D gene. V was trimmed by 7 bases and J by 0 bases, leaving 13 bases between them. CDR1 is MNHNY, CDR2 SVGAGI, per germline (reference sequence). The CDR3 is 15 residues long. The CDR3 DNA follows: TGTGCCAGCACTTCCAGGCCGGCTAGCAATCAGCCCCAGCATTTT. Protein: CASTSRPASNQPQHF.

This rearrangement joins TRBV28 to TRBJ1-5; 9 bases fit TRBD1. The CDR3 extends over 16 amino acids. Germline assignment: CDR1 MDHEN and CDR2 SYDVKM. The ends lost 7 bases at V and 1 base at J; junction bases unmatched: 8. The CDR3 protein is CASITGGVLSNQPQHF. CDR3 DNA sequence: TGTGCCAGCATTACAGGGGGCGTCCTGAGCAATCAGCCCCAGCATTTT.

The rearrangement links TRBV2 to TRBJ2-3; maybe TRBD2 (6 bases). The CDR3 is made up of 15 amino acids. Germline CDR1 reads SNHLY; CDR2 reads FYNNEI. The V gene lost 5 bases and the J gene lost 4 bases, with 16 bases spanning the gap. Written as DNA, the CDR3 is TGTGCCAGCAGTCCACTTAGCGGTTTTGCAGATACGCAGTATTTT. Amino acids: CASSPLSGFADTQYF.

V gene TRBV7-8 combines with J gene TRBJ2-1, with 9 positions matching TRBD1. The CDR3 contains 15 residues. The V and J ends lost 3 bases and 5 bases, in that order; junction bases with no gene match: 5. CDR1 and CDR2 from the germline V gene are SGHVS and FQNEAQ. The CDR3 loop is CASSLDRGGHNEQFF. CDR3 bases: TGTGCCAGCAGCTTGGACAGGGGTGGACACAATGAGCAGTTCTTC. Based on the CDR3 plus reference TRBV7-8 and TRBJ2-1, the full variable domain is GAGVSQSPRYKVAKRGQDVALRCDPISGHVSLFWYQQALGQGPEFLTYFQNEAQLDKSGLPSDRFFAERPEGSVSTLKIQRTQQEDSAVYLCASSLDRGGHNEQFFGPGTRLTVL.

This rearrangement joins TRBV30 to TRBJ2-5, with TRBD1 matching 9 bases. Germline V lookup: CDR1 GTSNPN, CDR2 SVGIG (reference sequence). The V gene end was trimmed by 8 bases and the J gene end by 7 bases; junction bases not matched to a gene: 8. The CDR3 loop spans 12 amino acids. Written as DNA, the CDR3 is TGTGCCAGGGATGAACAGGGGGCGACCCAGTACTTC. It encodes CARDEQGATQYF.

The chain carries TRBV28 and TRBJ2-3; tentative D call: TRBD2 (6 bases). Trimming left V 6 bases short and J 6 bases short, with 19 bases between. The V gene's germline CDR1 is MDHEN and CDR2 SYDVKM. The CDR3 loop spans 15 amino acids. CDR3 sequence: CASSHPGSGGDTQYF. The CDR3 DNA follows: TGTGCCAGCAGCCACCCTGGGTCTGGGGGGGATACGCAGTATTTT.

J is TRBJ1-3 and V is TRBV4-1; D not certain. The length of the CDR3 is 16 residues. Germline V gives CDR1 MGHRA, CDR2 YSYEKL. Trimming cost V 0 bases and J 4 bases, with 13 bases left between them. CDR3 sequence reads: CASSQDTRWPGNTIYF. CDR3 in DNA: TGCGCCAGCAGCCAAGATACCCGATGGCCAGGAAACACCATATATTTT.

The genes are TRBV18 and TRBJ1-5; 11 nucleotides align to TRBD1. Trimming at V came to 3 bases and at J to 8 bases, leaving 3 bases not matched to a gene. CDR1 is KGHSH and CDR2 is LQKENI in the germline V gene. CDR3 size: 14 residues. This chain's CDR3 is CASSPGQGAKPQHF. The DNA of the CDR3 is TGTGCCAGCTCACCCGGACAGGGGGCGAAGCCCCAGCATTTT. The whole variable domain, filled in from reference TRBV18 and TRBJ1-5, reads NAGVMQNPRHLVRRRGQEARLRCSPMKGHSHVYWYRQLPEEGLKFMVYLQKENIIDESGMPKERFSAEFPKEGPSILRIQQVVRGDSAAYFCASSPGQGAKPQHFGDGTRLSIL.

This chain connects TRBV19 to TRBJ2-3, with 7 bases aligning to TRBD1. V lost 3 bases and J lost 6; bases outside the gene matches: 6. This CDR3 comprises 14 residues. CDR1 and CDR2 from the germline V gene are LNHDA and SQIVND (reference sequence). CDR3 nucleotides: TGTGCCAGTAGTATTGACAGGGTGGGGGATACGCAGTATTTT. It specifies CASSIDRVGDTQYF.

This clone was picked up a small number of times. The chain links TRBV28 to TRBJ1-2, with D hard to call. CDR3 size: 17 residues. Germline-derived CDR1 and CDR2 are MDHEN and SYDVKM. V was clipped by 8 bases and J by 0 bases, with 22 bases between them. CDR3: CASASGGSRTTNYGYTF. The DNA for the CDR3 is TGTGCCAGCGCTTCAGGCGGATCCCGGACTACTAACTATGGCTACACCTTC.

V is TRBV6-6 and J is TRBJ2-3, with a possible D match to TRBD1 (6 bases). The CDR3 spans 14 residues. The V end was cut by 2 bases, the J end by 6 bases, with 12 bases between. The germline V gene encodes CDR1 MNHNY and CDR2 SVGAGI (reference sequence). Here the CDR3 DNA reads TGTGCCAGCAGTTACATGCAGGGGCGTGATACGCAGTATTTT. It yields the protein CASSYMQGRDTQYF.

This chain uses TRBV27 with TRBJ2-7; TRBD1 matches 8 bases. This CDR3 spans 16 amino acids. Germline assignment: CDR1 MNHEY and CDR2 SMNVEV (reference sequence). V trimming: 3 bases; J trimming: 2 bases; junction bases outside the gene matches: 9. The DNA for the CDR3 is TGTGCCAGCAGTTTCTCCCCTCAGGGGGCGGCCTACGAGCAGTACTTC. Amino acid sequence: CASSFSPQGAAYEQYF.

The V and J genes are TRBV5-6 and TRBJ1-2, with 8 bases matching TRBD1. Germline V gene data show CDR1 as SGHDT and CDR2 as YYEEEE. Trimming at V came to 1 base and at J to 4 bases, leaving 12 bases not matched to a gene. The CDR3 is 17 residues long. CDR3 protein: CASSLRGTGQAGYGYTF. The CDR3 coding sequence is TGTGCCAGCAGCTTGCGGGGGACGGGACAGGCCGGCTATGGCTACACCTTC.

The genes are TRBV4-3 and TRBJ1-2, with a weak D call TRBD1 (5 bases). V lost 0 bases and J lost 8, with 19 bases in between. This CDR3 is built from 16 residues. The germline V gene encodes CDR1 LGHNA and CDR2 YSLEER. CDR3 bases: TGCGCCAGCAGCCAAGATCACCGGGACTCACAGTGGGGCTACACCTTC. Its translation: CASSQDHRDSQWGYTF.

This clone occurred a few times. The genes are TRBV27 and TRBJ1-6; D is uncertain. Per the germline V gene, CDR1 is MNHEY and CDR2 is SMNVEV (reference sequence). The CDR3 extends over 13 amino acids. Trimming removed 2 bases at V and 7 bases at J, with 6 bases between. The CDR3 DNA sequence: TGTGCCAGCAGTTTAGAAGCCAATTCACCCCTCCACTTT. This gives the protein CASSLEANSPLHF.

The V call is TRBV7-9, the J call TRBJ2-5, with TRBD2 matching over 7 bases. V lost 5 bases to trimming and J lost 2 bases; unmatched junction nucleotides: 8. CDR3 length equals 15 residues. From germline, CDR1 is SEHNR and CDR2 FQNEAQ (reference sequence). CDR3 nucleotide sequence: TGTGCCAGCAGCCGGGTGGGGGGGGAGCAAGAGACCCAGTACTTC. It codes for CASSRVGGEQETQYF.

V is TRBV7-2 and J is TRBJ2-7; no definite D call. V dropped 0 bases and J dropped 1 base, with 10 bases sitting between them. The V gene's germline CDR1 is SGHTA and CDR2 FQGNSA. CDR3 length equals 15 residues. CDR3 amino acids: CASSLARLMSYEQYF. The CDR3 DNA reads as TGTGCCAGCAGCTTAGCGCGACTGATGTCCTACGAGCAGTACTTC.

The sample holds one count of this clone. Relative to the germline gene, one junction end is altered; a read error may explain this. V is TRBV7-6 and J is TRBJ2-2; the match to TRBD1 covers 7 bases. CDR3 length equals 15 residues. Germline lookup yields CDR1 SGHVS and CDR2 FNYEAQ. The chain's CDR3 is CASSPQTGNSGELFF. The CDR3 DNA reads as TGTGCCAGCAGCCCTCAGACAGGGAACTCCGGGGAGCTGTTTTTT.

The chain joins TRBV5-1 to TRBJ2-3; perhaps TRBD1 as D (5 bases). The germline V gene has CDR1 SGHRS and CDR2 YFSETQ. The V end lost 2 bases, the J end lost 0 bases, and 10 bases lay between the germline ends. The CDR3 has 15 residues. DNA for the CDR3: TGCGCCAGCAGCTTTACAGGTCCTAGCACAGATACGCAGTATTTT. It is translated as CASSFTGPSTDTQYF.

This clone has only a few counts. V is TRBV30 and J is TRBJ2-7; D remains ambiguous. This CDR3 has 16 amino acids. With 3 bases removed from V and 2 bases from J, the gap between germline ends came to 20 bases. From germline, CDR1 is GTSNPN and CDR2 SVGIG (reference sequence). The CDR3: CAWSPPPAYITYEQYF. DNA for the CDR3: TGTGCCTGGAGCCCACCCCCCGCCTATATTACCTACGAGCAGTACTTC.